This T cell receptor beta chain was identified during a study of cytomegalovirus exposure and HLA in healthy donors. V lost 3 bases and J lost 1, with 10 bases in between. CDR1 SGDLS and CDR2 YYNGEE come from the germline V gene. The CDR3 is 14 amino acids. 60 Vbeta and 13 Jbeta primers were used in PCR. Here immunoSEQ multiplex PCR was the method, and the copy in TCRdb shows in-frame clones only, minus some. The table includes some 120,000 clones, roughly 74% detected once. Sequenced sample: PBMCs. This sequence joins TRBV9 and TRBJ1-2; a possible D gene is TRBD1 (6 bases). The receptor comes from a woman aged 50 to 60 in good health and CMV-seropositive. CDR3 DNA sequence: TGTGCCAGCAGCGGGGAGGGGGTTAACTATGGCTACACCTTC. Translation gives CASSGEGVNYGYTF.